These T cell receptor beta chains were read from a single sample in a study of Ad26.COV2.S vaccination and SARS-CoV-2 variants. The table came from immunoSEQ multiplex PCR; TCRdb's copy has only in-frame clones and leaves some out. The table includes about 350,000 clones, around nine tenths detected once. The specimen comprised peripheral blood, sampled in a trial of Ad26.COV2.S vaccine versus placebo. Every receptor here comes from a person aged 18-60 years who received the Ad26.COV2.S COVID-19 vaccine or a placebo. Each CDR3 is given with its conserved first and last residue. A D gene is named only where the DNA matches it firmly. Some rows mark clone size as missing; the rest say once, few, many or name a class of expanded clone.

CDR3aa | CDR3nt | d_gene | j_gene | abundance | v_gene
CASEKDTGELFF | TGTGCCAGCGAGAAGGACACCGGGGAGCTGTTTTTT | NA | TRBJ2-2 | NA | TRBV6-6
CASSLGTSSYNEQFF | TGCGCCAGCAGCTTGGGGACATCCTCCTACAATGAGCAGTTCTTC | NA | TRBJ2-1 | NA | TRBV5-1
CSAARLYNEQFF | TGCAGCGCTGCTAGGTTATACAATGAGCAGTTCTTC | NA | TRBJ2-1 | NA | TRBV29-1
CASSLMSGREAFF | TGTGCCAGCAGCTTAATGAGTGGACGTGAAGCTTTCTTT | NA | TRBJ1-1 | NA | TRBV7-9
CASSQVSTGTGANVLTF | TGTGCCAGCAGCCAAGTTAGTACAGGGACTGGGGCCAACGTCCTGACTTTC | NA | TRBJ2-6 | NA | TRBV4-2
CASTGRPDYEQYF | TGTGCCAGCACGGGAAGGCCAGACTACGAGCAGTACTTC | NA | TRBJ2-7 | NA | TRBV6-5
CASEQGKGAKNIQYF | TGTGCCAGCGAACAGGGAAAAGGGGCCAAAAACATTCAGTACTTC | NA | TRBJ2-4 | once | TRBV6-1
CASRQGDQPQHF | TGTGCCAGTCGACAGGGGGATCAGCCCCAGCATTTT | TRBD1 | TRBJ1-5 | NA | TRBV19
CASSLGGRNQPQHF | TGTGCCAGCAGCTTAGGAGGGCGCAATCAGCCCCAGCATTTT | NA | TRBJ1-5 | NA | TRBV7-6
CASSRTNTGELFF | TGTGCCAGCAGCCGGACGAACACCGGGGAGCTGTTTTTT | NA | TRBJ2-2 | NA | TRBV28
CATSIQRLAGKNEQFF | TGTGCCACCAGCATACAAAGACTAGCGGGAAAGAATGAGCAGTTCTTC | TRBD2 | TRBJ2-1 | NA | TRBV15
CASSLREGLFEKLFF | TGTGCCAGCAGCCTTAGGGAGGGTTTGTTTGAAAAACTGTTTTTT | NA | TRBJ1-4 | NA | TRBV11-2
CSVHSLNEQYF | TGCAGTGTTCACTCCCTCAACGAGCAGTACTTC | NA | TRBJ2-7 | NA | TRBV20-1
CASSPRAGMNTGELFF | TGTGCCAGCAGCCCCCGGGCAGGGATGAACACCGGGGAGCTGTTTTTT | NA | TRBJ2-2 | once | TRBV7-9
CASSRGSGLEQYF | TGCGCCAGCAGCCGGGGGTCGGGGCTCGAGCAGTACTTC | NA | TRBJ2-7 | NA | TRBV4-1
CASSVSGTAYGYTF | TGTGCCAGCAGCGTTTCCGGGACAGCCTATGGCTACACCTTC | TRBD1 | TRBJ1-2 | NA | TRBV7-2
CASSPQRSNTEAFF | TGCGCCAGCAGCCCACAGCGGTCGAACACTGAAGCTTTCTTT | NA | TRBJ1-1 | NA | TRBV4-1
CASSLGLNTEAFF | TGTGCCAGCAGTTTGGGTCTGAACACTGAAGCTTTCTTT | NA | TRBJ1-1 | NA | TRBV3-1/TRBV3-2
CASSQGVGIGNTGELFF | TGCGCCAGCAGCCAAGGAGTGGGGATCGGAAACACCGGGGAGCTGTTTTTT | NA | TRBJ2-2 | NA | TRBV4-1
CSVESGSTDTQYF | TGCAGCGTTGAATCTGGTAGCACAGATACGCAGTATTTT | NA | TRBJ2-3 | NA | TRBV29-1
CASSQDTVGGGAADTQYF | TGCGCCAGCAGCCAAGATACGGTAGGGGGGGGCGCGGCAGATACGCAGTATTTT | NA | TRBJ2-3 | NA | TRBV4-3
CASSPVAGHETQYF | TGTGCCAGCAGTCCCGTGGCAGGGCACGAGACCCAGTACTTC | NA | TRBJ2-5 | once | TRBV27
CASSGSRGSTDTQYF | TGTGCCAGCAGTGGAAGTCGGGGCAGCACAGATACGCAGTATTTT | NA | TRBJ2-3 | NA | TRBV2
CASSPLLAGGAREYF | TGTGCCAGCAGCCCCCTTCTAGCGGGAGGGGCCCGGGAGTACTTC | TRBD2 | TRBJ2-7 | NA | TRBV28
CASRPQPPTYEQYF | TGTGCCAGCAGACCTCAGCCTCCGACCTACGAGCAGTACTTC | NA | TRBJ2-7 | NA | TRBV6-2/TRBV6-3
CSVGLAATDTQYF | TGCAGCGTTGGACTAGCGGCCACAGATACGCAGTATTTT | TRBD2 | TRBJ2-3 | NA | TRBV29-1
CASSLGAGGPDTQYF | TGTGCCAGCAGCCTCGGGGCAGGGGGCCCAGATACGCAGTATTTT | TRBD1 | TRBJ2-3 | NA | TRBV11-2
CASSSPQYSNQPQHF | TGTGCCAGCAGTTCACCCCAATATAGCAATCAGCCCCAGCATTTT | NA | TRBJ1-5 | few | TRBV28